A selection of T cell receptor beta chains follows, all from one sample in a study of blood T cells in healthy people across ages. TCRdb recomputed calls from the 5' RACE reads with MiXCR, one row per CDR3 protein. The sample lists hundreds of thousands of distinct CDR3 sequences, around 20% occurring once. The specimen sequenced was blood. The receptors derive from a man in his 70s in good health. CDR3s include the opening cysteine and the closing phenylalanine or tryptophan. The D gene is left open where the match is weak. Part of the rows lack a size; the others show once, few, many or a class for expanded clones.

TRBD2	TRBV28	TRBJ2-7	.	CASVQGGRNSYEQYF	TGTGCCAGCGTTCAAGGCGGGAGGAACTCCTACGAGCAGTACTTC
.	TRBV12-3/TRBV12-4	TRBJ1-4	many	CASSQSEKLFF	TGTGCCAGCAGTCAGAGTGAAAAACTGTTTTTT
.	TRBV7-2	TRBJ2-7	many	CASSPERSYEQYF	TGTGCCAGCAGCCCAGAACGCTCCTACGAGCAGTACTTC
TRBD2	TRBV3-1	TRBJ2-7	many	CASSQGAGGTYEQYF	TGTGCCAGCAGCCAAGGTGCGGGAGGAACCTACGAGCAGTACTTC
TRBD1	TRBV5-5	TRBJ1-2	few	CASSIGQGAEYGYTF	TGTGCCAGCAGCATAGGACAGGGCGCAGAATATGGCTACACCTTC
TRBD2	TRBV6-5	TRBJ2-7	.	CASSHGAGGYSTYEQYF	TGTGCCAGCAGTCACGGAGCGGGAGGCTATTCGACCTACGAGCAGTACTTC
.	TRBV5-6	TRBJ1-2	.	CASSLRTEVYGYTF	TGTGCCAGCAGCCTACGGACAGAAGTCTATGGCTACACCTTC
.	TRBV20-1	TRBJ2-3	.	CSARDVGPQPGDTQYF	TGCAGTGCTAGAGATGTGGGACCCCAGCCTGGAGATACGCAGTATTTT
.	TRBV7-9	TRBJ2-3	.	CASSTSSGLQGATDTQYF	TGTGCCAGCAGCACGAGTTCGGGGCTCCAGGGAGCAACAGATACGCAGTATTTT
TRBD2	TRBV20-1	TRBJ2-1	.	CSARELAGPENEQFF	TGCAGTGCTAGAGAACTAGCGGGTCCGGAAAATGAGCAGTTCTTC
.	TRBV28	TRBJ2-7	.	CASAGTPSYEQYF	TGTGCCAGCGCGGGGACGCCTTCCTACGAGCAGTACTTC
TRBD1	TRBV20-1	TRBJ2-1	once	CSASPGTGARNEQFF	TGCAGTGCTAGCCCCGGGACAGGGGCCCGCAATGAGCAGTTCTTC
.	TRBV5-1	TRBJ1-1	.	CASSLGNTLNTEAFF	TGCGCCAGCAGCTTGGGCAATACCCTGAACACTGAAGCTTTCTTT
.	TRBV7-6	TRBJ1-1	few	CASSLTLRDTNTEAFF	TGTGCCAGCAGCTTAACTCTCCGGGACACGAACACTGAAGCTTTCTTT
.	TRBV10-3	TRBJ2-5	few	CAISESGGERETQYF	TGTGCCATCAGTGAGTCTGGAGGGGAGAGAGAGACCCAGTACTTC